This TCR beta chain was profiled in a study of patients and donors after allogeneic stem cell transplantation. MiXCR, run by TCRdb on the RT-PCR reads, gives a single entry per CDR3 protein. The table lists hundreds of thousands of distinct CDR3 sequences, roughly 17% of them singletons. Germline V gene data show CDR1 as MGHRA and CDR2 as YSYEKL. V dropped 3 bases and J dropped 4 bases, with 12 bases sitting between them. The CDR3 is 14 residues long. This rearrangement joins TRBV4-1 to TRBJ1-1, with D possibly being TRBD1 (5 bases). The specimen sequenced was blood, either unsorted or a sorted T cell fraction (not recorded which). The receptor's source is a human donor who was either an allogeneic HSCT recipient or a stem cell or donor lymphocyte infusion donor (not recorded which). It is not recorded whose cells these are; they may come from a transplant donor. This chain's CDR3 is CASSQGDRTTEAFF. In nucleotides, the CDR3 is TGCGCCAGCAGCCAGGGAGACAGAACCACTGAAGCTTTCTTT.